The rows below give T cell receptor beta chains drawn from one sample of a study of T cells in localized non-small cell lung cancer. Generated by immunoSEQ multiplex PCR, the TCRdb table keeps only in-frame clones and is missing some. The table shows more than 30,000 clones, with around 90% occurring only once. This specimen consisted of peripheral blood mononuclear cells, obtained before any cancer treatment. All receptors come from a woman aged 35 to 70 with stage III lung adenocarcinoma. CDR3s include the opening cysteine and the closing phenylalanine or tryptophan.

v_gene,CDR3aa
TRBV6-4,CASSDQGMASPLHF
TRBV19,CASRDRTFYGYTF
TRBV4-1,CASSQVRLAVYNEQFF
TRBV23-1,CASSPELETQYF
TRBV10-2,CASSEQGDYGYTF
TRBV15,CATSSPYEQYF
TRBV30,CAWSVGIRGTEAFF
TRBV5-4,CASSLGGLAGAWGTDTQYF
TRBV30,CAWGSNYGYTF
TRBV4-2,CASSPGFSKGETQYF
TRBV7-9,CASGRTGFYEQYF
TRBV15,CATQIAGYREQFF
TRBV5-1,CASSFRPDFNTEAFF
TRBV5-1,CASSLEANSNEQFF
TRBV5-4,CASRNRERGDSPLHF
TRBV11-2,CASSLDGQLQETQYF
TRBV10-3,CAISESSRNTEAFF
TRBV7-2,CASSLNRPVGGYTF
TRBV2,CASSELGGANYGYTF
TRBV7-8,CASSLGTGWYGYTF
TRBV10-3,CAISEGADYGYTF
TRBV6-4,CASSEEMNTEAFF
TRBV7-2,CASSPRTGNTEAFF
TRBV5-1,CASSLVEFSSYNEQFF
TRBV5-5,CASSWGGSLNTGELFF
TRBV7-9,CASSLGTPEQFF
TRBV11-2,CASSGAGQLNTEAFF
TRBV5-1,CASRRGSTNTGELFF
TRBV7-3,CASSLEVGNTEAFF
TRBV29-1,CSVLTGNRAHEQYF
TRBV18,CASSPPQGVRGDEQYF
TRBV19,CASRGAANTGELFF
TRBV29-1,CSAPPDSTDTQYF
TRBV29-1,CSVRIASGVYNEQFF
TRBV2,CASSGDSTYEQYF
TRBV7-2,CASRNSGRSYNEQFF
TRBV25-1,CASSAASGTGEYF
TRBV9,CASSVGPQTRKNTEAFF
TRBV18,CASSRDNGETQYF
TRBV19,CASSSRNIAGAAYEQYF
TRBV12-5,CASGPRLANTGELFF
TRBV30,CAWSVSGGRPFF
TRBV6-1,CASDRGRADTQYF
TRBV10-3,CAISETDRVSPLHF
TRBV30,CAWGRISGNTIYF
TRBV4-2,CASSQERGDETQYF
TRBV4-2,CASSRGTSGGIRTDTQYF
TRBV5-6,CASSRTLSGANVLTF
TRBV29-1,CSVEAYRGTGELFF